A selection of T cell receptor beta chains follows, all from one sample in a study of beta chain features in type 1 diabetes. Sequencing used immunoSEQ multiplex PCR; TCRdb keeps in-frame clones, though not all of them. The table has about 650,000 clones, roughly 12% seen once; the top ten hold roughly 0.11%. The sequenced sample consisted of naive CD4+ T cells from blood. The source is a man between 25 and 39 years old with type 1 diabetes. The CDR3 runs from the conserved cysteine through the conserved F or W. A D gene is named only where the DNA matches it firmly. Rows may omit the clone size; those that give it use once, few, many or a size class.

size | J | length | V | D | DNA | CDR3
few | TRBJ2-6 | 16 | TRBV5-1 | NA | TGCGCCAGCAAACTAGGGGTTACGGAAGGGGCCAACGTCCTGACTTTC | CASKLGVTEGANVLTF
NA | TRBJ1-5 | 18 | TRBV23-1 | NA | TGCGCCAGCAGTCAAAATAAGATCCGGGAACGAGGCAATCAGCCCCAGCATTTT | CASSQNKIRERGNQPQHF
few | TRBJ2-6 | 17 | TRBV14 | NA | TGTGCCAGCAGCCCAACGAGGACGGTCTCTGGGGCCAACGTCCTGACTTTC | CASSPTRTVSGANVLTF
few | TRBJ2-3 | 15 | TRBV15 | NA | TGTGCCACCAGCAGATCAGGGTATAGCACAGATACGCAGTATTTT | CATSRSGYSTDTQYF
NA | TRBJ2-1 | 15 | TRBV19 | TRBD1 | TGTGCCAGTAGGGGGACAGGGCTTGGAGACAATGAGCAGTTCTTC | CASRGTGLGDNEQFF
NA | TRBJ2-3 | 12 | TRBV7-3 | NA | TGTGCCAGCAGCTTCCCAGGAAATACGCAGTATTTT | CASSFPGNTQYF
NA | TRBJ2-5 | 13 | TRBV19 | NA | TGTGCCAGTAGTGCAATCCTTCAAGAGACCCAGTACTTC | CASSAILQETQYF
few | TRBJ2-3 | 11 | TRBV7-2 | NA | TGTGCCAGCAGCCTCACAGATACGCAGTATTTT | CASSLTDTQYF
NA | TRBJ2-6 | 17 | TRBV19 | TRBD1 | TGTGCCAGTAGTATGTGGACAGGGGGCGCCGGGGCCAACGTCCTGACTTTC | CASSMWTGGAGANVLTF
few | TRBJ2-2 | 16 | TRBV15 | NA | TGTGCCACCAGCAGAGATGGTAGAACTTACACCGGGGAGCTGTTTTTT | CATSRDGRTYTGELFF
few | TRBJ2-1 | 15 | TRBV5-1 | TRBD1 | TGCGCCAGCAGCTTGGGGACAGGAGCCTACAATGAGCAGTTCTTC | CASSLGTGAYNEQFF
few | TRBJ2-1 | 14 | TRBV5-4 | NA | TGTGCCAGCAGCCCGGACCACGGTAGCAATGAGCAGTTCTTC | CASSPDHGSNEQFF
NA | TRBJ1-1 | 14 | TRBV27 | NA | TGTGCCAGCAGTCCAGGACGCCTGAACACTGAAGCTTTCTTT | CASSPGRLNTEAFF
few | TRBJ1-2 | 13 | TRBV6-6 | NA | TGTGCCAGCAGGGGACAAGAGAACTATGGCTACACCTTC | CASRGQENYGYTF
few | TRBJ1-4 | 14 | TRBV6-6 | TRBD1 | TGTGCCAGCAGCCGAACAGGGGGTAATGAAAAACTGTTTTTT | CASSRTGGNEKLFF
few | TRBJ2-1 | 16 | TRBV11-3 | TRBD1 | TGTGCCAGCAGCATCCGAATAGGACAGGGTATGTATGAGCAGTTCTTC | CASSIRIGQGMYEQFF
NA | TRBJ1-6 | 14 | TRBV7-3 | NA | TGTGCCAGCAGCTTGGGAGGCCATACTTCACCCCTCCACTTT | CASSLGGHTSPLHF
few | TRBJ1-3 | 15 | TRBV19 | NA | TGTGCCAGTAGCCAGGACGGATTCTCTGGAAACACCATATATTTT | CASSQDGFSGNTIYF
NA | TRBJ2-6 | 17 | TRBV18 | TRBD1 | TGTGCCAGCTCACTAAACCTACAGGGGGCTGGGGCCAACGTCCTGACTTTC | CASSLNLQGAGANVLTF
NA | TRBJ2-5 | 17 | TRBV7-2 | TRBD2 | TGTGCCAGCAGCTTAGTGGCGCAGCGGGGGGGCCAAGAGACCCAGTACTTC | CASSLVAQRGGQETQYF
NA | TRBJ2-3 | 15 | TRBV28 | TRBD2 | TGTGCCAGCAGTGAACTAGCGGGAAACACAGATACGCAGTATTTT | CASSELAGNTDTQYF
NA | TRBJ2-3 | 16 | TRBV6-5 | NA | TGTGCCAGCAGTTACTCCCGGGACACCGGCCGGAATACGCAGTATTTT | CASSYSRDTGRNTQYF
NA | TRBJ1-5 | 14 | TRBV7-9 | NA | TGTGCCAGCAGCCAGGCGGCAGCCGCATCGCCCCAGCATTTT | CASSQAAAASPQHF
NA | TRBJ2-7 | 11 | TRBV25-1 | NA | TGTGCCAGCAAGGGATACGGCGAGCAGTACTTC | CASKGYGEQYF
NA | TRBJ1-4 | 13 | TRBV4-3 | NA | TGCGCCAGCAGCCAAGAAAGGGGCTTCCTCATGTTTTTT | CASSQERGFLMFF
few | TRBJ2-7 | 12 | TRBV2 | TRBD1 | TGTGCCAGCAGAGGACAGGGCCACGAGCAGTACTTC | CASRGQGHEQYF
NA | TRBJ2-4 | 14 | TRBV7-9 | NA | TGTGCCAGCAGCTTCGGGGGAGCCAAAAACATTCAGTACTTC | CASSFGGAKNIQYF
NA | TRBJ2-1 | 15 | TRBV10-3 | TRBD2 | TGTGCCATCGCCGGGGTGAGCGGGGACTACAATGAGCAGTTCTTC | CAIAGVSGDYNEQFF
NA | TRBJ1-1 | 14 | TRBV19 | TRBD1 | TGTGCCAGTAGCCAACAGGGGGCCGCCACTGAAGCTTTCTTT | CASSQQGAATEAFF
few | TRBJ1-1 | 15 | TRBV5-1 | NA | TGCGCCAGCAGCTTGGGTTCGGGGATGAACACTGAAGCTTTCTTT | CASSLGSGMNTEAFF
few | TRBJ2-3 | 15 | TRBV9 | TRBD2 | TGTGCCAGCAGCGTCGGGGAGCGGGGGACACATACGCAGTATTTT | CASSVGERGTHTQYF
NA | TRBJ2-7 | 14 | TRBV28 | NA | TGTGCCAGCAGTTTAGGCAGGGACCCCTACGAGCAGTACTTC | CASSLGRDPYEQYF
few | TRBJ1-1 | 17 | TRBV7-2 | TRBD1 | TGTGCCAGCAGCTTAGAAGGCCAGGGGGCGCTTAAGACTGAAGCTTTCTTT | CASSLEGQGALKTEAFF
few | TRBJ1-4 | 16 | TRBV6-5 | NA | TGTGCCAGCAGTTCCTTCCCGTCCTGGGGGTATGAAAAACTGTTTTTT | CASSSFPSWGYEKLFF
NA | TRBJ2-2 | 14 | TRBV5-1 | TRBD1 | TGCGCCAGCAGCATGACAGGGGGAACCGGGGAGCTGTTTTTT | CASSMTGGTGELFF
NA | TRBJ1-3 | 15 | TRBV7-2 | NA | TGTGCCAGCAGCTTAGGTCATTCCTCTGGAAACACCATATATTTT | CASSLGHSSGNTIYF
NA | TRBJ2-2 | 16 | TRBV4-3 | NA | TGCGCCAGCAGCCAAGTGGGGGCCCCTGGCACCGGGGAGCTGTTTTTT | CASSQVGAPGTGELFF
few | TRBJ2-6 | 16 | TRBV28 | TRBD1 | TGTGCCAGCAACGGACAGGGGGAATCTGGGGCCAACGTCCTGACTTTC | CASNGQGESGANVLTF
many | TRBJ2-1 | 17 | TRBV23-1 | TRBD1 | TGCGCCAGCAGTCAATCTCCGAGACAGGGTCTCTCCAATGAGCAGTTCTTC | CASSQSPRQGLSNEQFF
few | TRBJ1-6 | 13 | TRBV14 | NA | TGTGCCAGCAGCCAAGTATATGATTCACCCCTCCACTTT | CASSQVYDSPLHF
few | TRBJ2-7 | 12 | TRBV6-1 | NA | TGTGCCAGCAGCCCCTCGGATTACGAGCAGTACTTC | CASSPSDYEQYF
few | TRBJ2-1 | 14 | TRBV10-3 | NA | TGTGCCATCAGTGAGTCTAAAGCTTTGTTTGAGCAGTTCTTC | CAISESKALFEQFF
few | TRBJ2-1 | 13 | TRBV7-9 | NA | TGTGCCAGCAGCTTATCTCCAGGGAATGAGCAGTTCTTC | CASSLSPGNEQFF
few | TRBJ2-4 | 15 | TRBV28 | NA | TGTGCCAGCATGATCGGGGGACGGTCACTGGGTAGTCGGTACTTC | CASMIGGRSLGSRYF
few | TRBJ2-5 | 15 | TRBV18 | NA | TGTGCCAGCTCACCACCTGGACAGAGACAAGAGACCCAGTACTTC | CASSPPGQRQETQYF
few | TRBJ2-2 | 13 | TRBV7-9 | NA | TGTGCCAGCACCGACTCGAACACCGGGGAGCTGTTTTTT | CASTDSNTGELFF
NA | TRBJ2-5 | 14 | TRBV27 | NA | TGTGCCAGCAGTCGCCGTGGCTCCCAAGAGACCCAGTACTTC | CASSRRGSQETQYF
few | TRBJ2-1 | 12 | TRBV23-1 | TRBD1 | TGCGCCAACCTGGACAGGGACAATGAGCAGTTCTTC | CANLDRDNEQFF
few | TRBJ2-7 | 12 | TRBV28 | TRBD1 | TGTGCCAGCAGTTTTAGGGGGCGGGAGCAGTACTTC | CASSFRGREQYF
NA | TRBJ2-6 | 18 | TRBV27 | TRBD2 | TGTGCCAGCAGTTTATATGGGACTAGAAGCTCTGGGGCCAACGTCCTGACTTTC | CASSLYGTRSSGANVLTF
few | TRBJ2-7 | 14 | TRBV5-6 | NA | TGTGCCAGCAGCAGGAGGGACGGGGCCTACGAGCAGTACTTC | CASSRRDGAYEQYF